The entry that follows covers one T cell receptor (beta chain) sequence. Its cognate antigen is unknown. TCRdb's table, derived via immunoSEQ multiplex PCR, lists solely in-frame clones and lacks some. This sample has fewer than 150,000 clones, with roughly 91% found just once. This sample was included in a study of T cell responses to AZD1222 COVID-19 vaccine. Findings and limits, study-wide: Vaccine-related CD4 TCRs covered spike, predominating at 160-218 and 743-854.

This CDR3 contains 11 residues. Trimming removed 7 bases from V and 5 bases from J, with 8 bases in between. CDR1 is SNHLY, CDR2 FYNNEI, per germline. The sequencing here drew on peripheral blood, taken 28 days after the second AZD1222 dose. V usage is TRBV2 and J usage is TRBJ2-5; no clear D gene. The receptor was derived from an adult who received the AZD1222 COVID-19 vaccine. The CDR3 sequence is CASTRRETQYF. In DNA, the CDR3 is TGTGCCAGCACTAGACGTGAGACCCAGTACTTC.